Listed below are T cell receptor beta chains from one sample, sequenced in a study of T cells in Graves' hyperthyroidism and ophthalmopathy. Each CDR3 protein is one row after TCRdb ran MiXCR on the multiplex PCR reads. Of about 640,000 distinct CDR3 sequences in the sample, roughly 20% were seen once. The sample was blood. The source of these receptors is a man aged 25 to 40 with Graves' ophthalmopathy. CDR3s include the opening cysteine and the closing phenylalanine or tryptophan. A D gene is named only where the DNA matches it firmly. Some rows mark clone size as missing; the rest say once, few, many or name a class of expanded clone.

j_call v_call d_call clone_size cdr3_nt cdr3_aa
TRBJ1-1 TRBV6-1 . many TGTGCCAGCAGGGGACAACTACAGCGGAACACTGAAGCTTTCTTT CASRGQLQRNTEAFF
TRBJ2-7 TRBV3-1 TRBD1 once TGTGCCAGCAGCCCAACAGGGGAATGGGAGCAGTACTTC CASSPTGEWEQYF
TRBJ2-7 TRBV6-2/TRBV6-3 TRBD1 . TGTGCCAGCACTCCCGGGTCGGGGCCAGGGGGCTACTACGAGCAGTACTTC CASTPGSGPGGYYEQYF
TRBJ2-4 TRBV11-1 TRBD1 few TGTGCCAGCAGCGCCGGCGGGACAGGGGGTACTATAGCCAAAAACATTCAGTACTTC CASSAGGTGGTIAKNIQYF
TRBJ1-5 TRBV7-2 . . TGTGCCAGCAGCTTTATCCCAGGACAGAGCAATCAGCCCCAGCATTTT CASSFIPGQSNQPQHF
TRBJ1-4 TRBV10-3 TRBD1 . TGTGCCATCAGTGAGCACGGGACAGTTTCTGAAAAACTGTTTTTT CAISEHGTVSEKLFF
TRBJ2-7 TRBV27 TRBD1 few TGTGCCAGCAGTGTCCGCGACAGGGACTACGAGCAGTACTTC CASSVRDRDYEQYF
TRBJ1-4 TRBV6-1 TRBD1 few TGTGCCAGCAGATCGCCCGGGACAGGGAATGGCGGAAAACTGTTTTTT CASRSPGTGNGGKLFF
TRBJ2-7 TRBV3-1 TRBD1 few TGTGCCAGCAGTAACAGGGGTTTCGAGCAGTACTTC CASSNRGFEQYF
TRBJ1-1 TRBV15 . few TGTGCCACCAGCAGCGGCCTATCAGGGGTGGAGAACACTGAAGCTTTCTTT CATSSGLSGVENTEAFF
TRBJ2-7 TRBV6-5 TRBD1 few TGTGCCAGCAGTTACGCCACCCCCGGGACAGCCTACGAGCAGTACTTC CASSYATPGTAYEQYF
TRBJ1-3 TRBV30 . few TGTGCCTGGAGGGGGACGATTGGAAACACCATATATTTT CAWRGTIGNTIYF
TRBJ2-3 TRBV4-2 . many TGTGCCAGCAGCCACACCTCATCGACAGATACGCAGTATTTT CASSHTSSTDTQYF
TRBJ2-1 TRBV5-1 . few TGCGCCAGCAGCTCCCTTACGGGCTCCTACAATGAGCAGTTCTTC CASSSLTGSYNEQFF
TRBJ2-2 TRBV4-1 TRBD1 . TGCGCCAGCAGCCATCTCCGGGCTGGGACAGGGGGCCAAAGGAGCACCGGGGAGCTGTTTTTT CASSHLRAGTGGQRSTGELFF
TRBJ1-4 TRBV6-1 . . TGTGCCAGCAGTGGGCGTGGAGGGATAGCAACTAATGAAAAACTGTTTTTT CASSGRGGIATNEKLFF
TRBJ1-2 TRBV11-2 . many TGTGCCAGCAGCTTAGATCCAGCAGTTTTCTATGGCTACACCTTC CASSLDPAVFYGYTF
TRBJ2-5 TRBV6-1 TRBD2 . TGTGCCAGCAGTTCGCCGGGACTAGTAGAGACCCAGTACTTC CASSSPGLVETQYF
TRBJ2-3 TRBV5-1 TRBD2 . TGCGCCAGCAGCCCGTGGACTAGTAGTTCAGATACGCAGTATTTT CASSPWTSSSDTQYF
TRBJ2-2 TRBV29-1 . . TGCAGCGTAGACGGCGCAAACACCGGGGAGCTGTTTTTT CSVDGANTGELFF
TRBJ2-1 TRBV14 TRBD1 . TGTGCCAGCAGCCGATTCTTGGAGGACAGGGGTAGGAATGAGCAGTTCTTC CASSRFLEDRGRNEQFF
TRBJ2-1 TRBV28 . . TGTGCCAGCAGTTTAACCGGACTCACCTACAATGAGCAGTTCTTC CASSLTGLTYNEQFF
TRBJ1-2 TRBV13 . few TGTGCCAGCAGCTCCGAGGTTTGGGGCTACACCTTC CASSSEVWGYTF
TRBJ1-1 TRBV30 . . TGTGCCTGCGCGACAGGTCTCACGTCCCGGGCTTTCTTT CACATGLTSRAFF
TRBJ1-1 TRBV28 . many TGTGCCAGCAGCCTAGGGGGGGGCCGGATGAACACTGAAGCTTTCTTT CASSLGGGRMNTEAFF
TRBJ2-7 TRBV20-1 . few TGCAGTGCTAGAGAAAGGGACGAGCAGTACTTC CSARERDEQYF
TRBJ1-3 TRBV9 . . TGTGCCAGCAGCGGTAGTGGCCCCCCCGCAGGTAGCTCTGGAAACACCATATATTTT CASSGSGPPAGSSGNTIYF
TRBJ1-5 TRBV3-1 . many TGTGCCAGCAGCCAAAGCCCCGGAGGCCCAGAAAAGGTAAATCAGCCCCAGCATTTT CASSQSPGGPEKVNQPQHF
TRBJ2-5 TRBV11-2 . . TGTGCCAGCAGGTACCGGGACACTCAAGAGACCCAGTACTTC CASRYRDTQETQYF
TRBJ2-3 TRBV28 . few TGTGCCAGCAGTTTACGGACTGTTCCCACAGATACGCAGTATTTT CASSLRTVPTDTQYF
TRBJ2-7 TRBV4-1 TRBD2 . TGCGCCAGCAGCCAAGATAGGGATAGCGGGAGATTCAACCACGAGCAGTACTTC CASSQDRDSGRFNHEQYF
TRBJ2-5 TRBV28 . many TGTGCCAGCAGTTTACCCAGGACTACCGAAGAGACCCAGTACTTC CASSLPRTTEETQYF
TRBJ2-1 TRBV12-3/TRBV12-4 TRBD1 . TGTGCCAGCAGGTCCGGGACAGGGGACGATGAGCAGTTCTTC CASRSGTGDDEQFF
TRBJ2-2 TRBV6-1 TRBD1 . TGTGCCAGCAGTACCCCGGGACAGGGGACCGGGGAGCTGTTTTTT CASSTPGQGTGELFF
TRBJ2-7 TRBV6-7 TRBD1 few TGTGCCAGCAGTTACTCAGGACAGGAGTCCTACGAGCAGTACTTC CASSYSGQESYEQYF
TRBJ2-3 TRBV5-8 . . TGTGCCAGCAGCCGGCAGGGCGGGGGCACAGATACGCAGTATTTT CASSRQGGGTDTQYF
TRBJ2-3 TRBV3-1 . many TGTGCCAGCAGCGCGGGGGCAGCAGATACGCAGTATTTT CASSAGAADTQYF
TRBJ2-3 TRBV7-2 . few TGTGCCAGCAGCTCCATAACGCAGTATTTT CASSSITQYF
TRBJ1-1 TRBV2 TRBD1 many TGTGCCAGCAGTGAGCGGGCAGGGGGCGAAGCTTTCTTT CASSERAGGEAFF
TRBJ1-1 TRBV12-3/TRBV12-4 . many TGTGCCAGCACCTTGACAGTTTACACTGAAGCTTTCTTT CASTLTVYTEAFF
TRBJ2-1 TRBV9 TRBD2 . TGTGCCAGCAGCGTAGCCCCAAAAGAGCGGGAGGGCCGGTACAATGAGCAGTTCTTC CASSVAPKEREGRYNEQFF
TRBJ2-3 TRBV6-6 TRBD2 many TGTGCCAGCAGTTACTCAGGGGGACTAGCGGGAGGAGGAAGCACAGATACGCAGTATTTT CASSYSGGLAGGGSTDTQYF
TRBJ1-1 TRBV5-1 . few TGCGCCAGCAGCTTAGGGGGACTTGGTTGGGGGACTGAAGCTTTCTTT CASSLGGLGWGTEAFF
TRBJ2-1 TRBV29-1 TRBD2 few TGCAGCGGAAAAACCGGGACTAGCGGACACAATAAGCAGTTCTTC CSGKTGTSGHNKQFF
TRBJ2-1 TRBV7-8 . many TGTGCCAGCAGCCCGCTCCCACCCCATCCAGAGCAGTTCTTC CASSPLPPHPEQFF
TRBJ2-3 TRBV20-1 . . TGCAGTGCTAGAGATGTACCTTTAGATACGCAGTATTTT CSARDVPLDTQYF
TRBJ1-5 TRBV28 . . TGTGCCAGCAGCCGCCGGAGGGCTAGCAATCAGCCCCAGCATTTT CASSRRRASNQPQHF
TRBJ2-1 TRBV18 . . TGTGCCAGCTCGACAGGGAGGAACTACAATGAGCAGTCCTTC CASSTGRNYNEQSF
TRBJ2-1 TRBV5-1 TRBD2 . TGCGCCAGCAGCGGAAGCGGGAGCCAGTACAATGAGCAGTTCTTC CASSGSGSQYNEQFF
TRBJ2-2 TRBV10-3 TRBD2 few TGTGCCATCAGAACCCCGGAGCTAGCGGGAAAGAATCCGAACACCGGGGAGCTGTTTTTT CAIRTPELAGKNPNTGELFF
TRBJ2-7 TRBV27 . . TGTGCCAGCAGTCCCCGGATTAGCGGAGTCCTCTACGAGCAGTACTTC CASSPRISGVLYEQYF